Sequencing of this TCR beta chain was carried out in a study of blood T cell repertoires in COVID-19. The method was immunoSEQ multiplex PCR; TCRdb's version includes in-frame clones alone and lacks a portion of them. Of more than 250,000 clones listed, almost 85% are singletons. Trimming took 4 bases from V and 5 from J, leaving 12 bases between them. CDR3 length equals 13 residues. Germline CDR1 and CDR2: MDHEN and SYDVKM. The chain employs TRBV28 and TRBJ2-7, with D possibly being TRBD1 (6 bases). The specimen sequenced was peripheral blood. The clonotype comes from a man aged 45-60 years with active or convalescent COVID-19. The CDR3 loop is CASSSRTAHEQYF. The CDR3 DNA follows: TGTGCCAGCAGTTCCCGGACAGCCCACGAGCAGTACTTC.